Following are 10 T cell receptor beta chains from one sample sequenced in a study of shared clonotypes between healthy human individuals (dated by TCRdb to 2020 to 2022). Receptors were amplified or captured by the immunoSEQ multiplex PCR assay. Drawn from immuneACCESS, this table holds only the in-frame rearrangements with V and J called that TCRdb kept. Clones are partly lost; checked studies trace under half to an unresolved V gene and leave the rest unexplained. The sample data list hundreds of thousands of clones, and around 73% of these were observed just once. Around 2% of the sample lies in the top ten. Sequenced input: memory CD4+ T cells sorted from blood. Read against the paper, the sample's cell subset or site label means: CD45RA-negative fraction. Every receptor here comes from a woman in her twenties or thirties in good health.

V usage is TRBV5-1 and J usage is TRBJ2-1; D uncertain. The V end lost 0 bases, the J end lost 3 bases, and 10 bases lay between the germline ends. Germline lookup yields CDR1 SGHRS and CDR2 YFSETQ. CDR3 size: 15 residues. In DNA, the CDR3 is TGCGCCAGCAGCTTGGGTGGCGGCTTCTACAATGAGCAGTTCTTC. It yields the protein CASSLGGGFYNEQFF.

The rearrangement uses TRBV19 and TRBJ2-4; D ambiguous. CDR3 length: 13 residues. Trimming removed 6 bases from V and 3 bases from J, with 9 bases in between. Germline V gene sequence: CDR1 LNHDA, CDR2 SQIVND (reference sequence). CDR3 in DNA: TGTGCCAGTAGAACGATTGGCAAAAACATTCAGTACTTC. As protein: CASRTIGKNIQYF.

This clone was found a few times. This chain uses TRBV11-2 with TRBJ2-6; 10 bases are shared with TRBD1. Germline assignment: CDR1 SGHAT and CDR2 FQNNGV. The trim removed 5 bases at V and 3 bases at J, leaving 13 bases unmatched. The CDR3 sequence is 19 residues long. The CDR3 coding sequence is TGTGCCAGCAGCCCACGACAGGGGGCGGGAGTCTTTGGGGCCAACGTCCTGACTTTC. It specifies CASSPRQGAGVFGANVLTF.

The CDR3 DNA reads TGTGCCAGCAGTTTACATACCGCGACCTATGGCTACACCTTC. Protein product: CASSLHTATYGYTF. The chain recombines TRBV28 with TRBJ1-2; no definite D call. The CDR3 has 14 amino acids. The V end was cut by 2 bases, the J end by 4 bases, with 11 bases between. CDR1 and CDR2 (germline): MDHEN, SYDVKM.

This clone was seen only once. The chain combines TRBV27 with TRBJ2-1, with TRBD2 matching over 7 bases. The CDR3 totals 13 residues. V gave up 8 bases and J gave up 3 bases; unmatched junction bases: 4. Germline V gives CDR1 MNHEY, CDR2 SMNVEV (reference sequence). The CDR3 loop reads CASQGLYYNEQFF. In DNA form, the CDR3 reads TGTGCCAGCCAGGGACTATACTACAATGAGCAGTTCTTC.

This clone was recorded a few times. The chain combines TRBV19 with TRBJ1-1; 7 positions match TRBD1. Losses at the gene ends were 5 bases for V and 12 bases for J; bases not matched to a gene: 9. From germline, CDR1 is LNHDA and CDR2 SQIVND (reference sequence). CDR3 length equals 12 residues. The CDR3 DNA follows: TGTGCCAGTAGTGCCCGGACAGGCCGTCCTTTCTTT. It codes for CASSARTGRPFF.

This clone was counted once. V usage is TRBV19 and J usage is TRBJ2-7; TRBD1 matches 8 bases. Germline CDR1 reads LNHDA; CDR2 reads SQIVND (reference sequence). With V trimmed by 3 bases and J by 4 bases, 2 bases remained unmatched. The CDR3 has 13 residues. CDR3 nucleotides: TGTGCCAGTAGTATGAGACAGGGGTACGAGCAGTACTTC. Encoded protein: CASSMRQGYEQYF.

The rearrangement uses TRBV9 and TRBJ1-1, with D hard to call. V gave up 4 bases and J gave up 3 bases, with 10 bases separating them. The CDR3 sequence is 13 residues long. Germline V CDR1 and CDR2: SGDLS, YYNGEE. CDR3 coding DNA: TGTGCCAGCAGCTTTCGGGTGGACACTGAAGCTTTCTTT. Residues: CASSFRVDTEAFF.

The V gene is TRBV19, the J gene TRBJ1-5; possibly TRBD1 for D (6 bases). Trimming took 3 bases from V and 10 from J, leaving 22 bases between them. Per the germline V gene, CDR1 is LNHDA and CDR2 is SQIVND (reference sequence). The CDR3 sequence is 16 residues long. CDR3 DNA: TGTGCCAGTAGTATTCAAGTTGGGACAATGGGAGGACCCCAGCATTTT. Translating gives CASSIQVGTMGGPQHF.

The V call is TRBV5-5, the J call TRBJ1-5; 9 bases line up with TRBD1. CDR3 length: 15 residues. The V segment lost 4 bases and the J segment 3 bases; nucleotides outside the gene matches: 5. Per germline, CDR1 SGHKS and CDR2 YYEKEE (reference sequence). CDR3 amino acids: CASSGYRGLNQPQHF. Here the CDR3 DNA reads TGTGCCAGCAGCGGCTACAGGGGGCTCAATCAGCCCCAGCATTTT.